This T cell receptor beta chain came from a study of blood T cell repertoires in COVID-19. Study-wide background: COVID-19 samples from acute and convalescent phases originated in the United States, Italy and Spain. Sample material is recorded as cDNA or gDNA derived from T cells, B-cell-depleted T cells, or PBMCs.

V lost 3 bases and J 6 bases, leaving 19 bases between the germline ends. The CDR3 contains 15 residues. CDR1 is DFQATT, CDR2 SNEGSKA, per germline (reference sequence). While infection was still active, Seattle patients were enrolled and then followed longitudinally. Profiling relied on immunoSEQ multiplex PCR, and the TCRdb table lists in-frame clones only, not all of them. The data contain 330,000 or so clones, about 87% of them singletons. Sequencing input: peripheral blood. This chain connects TRBV20-1 to TRBJ2-3, with D perhaps matching TRBD1 (5 bases). The source is a man aged 25-45 years with COVID-19, enrolled during active disease. The CDR3 region has the DNA TGCAGTGCTAGTTGGGCAGGGATAGAGTTCGATACGCAGTATTTT. It yields the protein CSASWAGIEFDTQYF.